The rows below give T cell receptor beta chains drawn from one sample of a study of Ad26.COV2.S vaccination and SARS-CoV-2 variants. TCRdb's copy holds only in-frame clones and misses some; the assay was immunoSEQ multiplex PCR. The sample records over 400,000 clones, around 91% being singletons. The sample in question was peripheral blood, obtained in a trial of Ad26.COV2.S vaccine versus placebo. The receptors derive from a person between 18 and 59 years old who received the Ad26.COV2.S COVID-19 vaccine or a placebo. The CDR3 runs from the conserved cysteine through the conserved F or W. D genes are given only for firm matches. Clone size, where shown, is once, few, many, or a class for clones that have expanded.

d_gene	abundance	v_gene	len	j_gene	CDR3aa	CDR3nt
NA	NA	TRBV7-9	17	TRBJ2-3	CASSPPTTTPGTDTQYF	TGTGCCAGCAGCCCGCCGACGACCACCCCTGGCACAGATACGCAGTATTTT
NA	few	TRBV6-6	15	TRBJ1-2	CASSSLRDPLGGYTF	TGTGCCAGCAGTTCCCTCAGGGACCCTCTCGGGGGCTACACCTTC
NA	few	TRBV6-2/TRBV6-3	13	TRBJ1-1	CASSYFRNTEAFF	TGTGCCAGCAGTTACTTCAGGAACACTGAAGCTTTCTTT
NA	few	TRBV27	15	TRBJ2-2	CASSFHDRTTGELFF	TGTGCCAGCAGTTTCCACGACAGGACCACCGGGGAGCTGTTTTTT
NA	NA	TRBV9	11	TRBJ2-7	CASGEGDEQYF	TGTGCCAGCGGGGAGGGGGACGAGCAGTACTTC
NA	NA	TRBV7-8	16	TRBJ2-5	CASSLIRFTLQETQYF	TGTGCCAGCAGCTTAATTCGGTTTACCCTACAAGAGACCCAGTACTTC
TRBD1	NA	TRBV6-2/TRBV6-3	14	TRBJ2-1	CASSSDRARDEQFF	TGTGCCAGCAGTTCGGACAGGGCGCGGGATGAGCAGTTCTTC
TRBD2	once	TRBV2	16	TRBJ2-3	CASMRSGRVSTDTQYF	TGTGCCAGCATGCGAAGCGGGAGAGTTAGCACAGATACGCAGTATTTT
NA	NA	TRBV9	16	TRBJ1-3	CASSVDGPGSGNTIYF	TGTGCCAGCAGCGTAGATGGCCCAGGGTCTGGAAACACCATATATTTT
TRBD2	NA	TRBV7-2	16	TRBJ2-1	CASSLAGRGTYNEQFF	TGTGCCAGCAGTCTCGCCGGGAGGGGGACCTACAATGAGCAGTTCTTC
TRBD2	NA	TRBV5-4	15	TRBJ2-3	CASSPVGTSSDTQYF	TGTGCCAGCAGCCCCGTTGGGACTAGCTCGGATACGCAGTATTTT
NA	NA	TRBV7-9	15	TRBJ2-1	CASSLARFSYNEQFF	TGTGCCAGCAGCTTAGCTAGATTCTCCTACAATGAGCAGTTCTTC
NA	NA	TRBV28	11	TRBJ2-7	CASRTRDEQYF	TGTGCCAGCAGAACCAGGGACGAGCAGTACTTC
NA	NA	TRBV19	17	TRBJ1-6	CASGYRGPRRLDSPLHF	TGTGCCAGTGGATACCGGGGACCCCGGAGGCTTGATTCACCCCTCCACTTT
NA	NA	TRBV6-1	13	TRBJ2-7	CASSDGLLYEQYF	TGTGCCAGCAGTGATGGGCTACTCTACGAGCAGTACTTC
NA	once	TRBV18	13	TRBJ1-2	CASSPGSNYGYTF	TGTGCCAGCTCACCGGGCAGTAACTATGGCTACACCTTC
TRBD2	few	TRBV7-2	17	TRBJ2-7	CASSPGGAGESSYEQYF	TGTGCCAGCAGCCCGGGTGGGGCGGGGGAAAGCTCCTACGAGCAGTACTTC
NA	NA	TRBV7-2	15	TRBJ2-5	CASSTRQALLETQYF	TGTGCCAGCAGCACCCGACAGGCGCTATTAGAGACCCAGTACTTC
NA	NA	TRBV18	13	TRBJ2-1	CASSSTSYNEQFF	TGTGCCAGCTCATCGACTAGCTACAATGAGCAGTTCTTC
NA	few	TRBV20-1	11	TRBJ2-1	CSAQPRDEQFF	TGCAGTGCCCAACCCCGGGATGAGCAGTTCTTC
NA	NA	TRBV9	16	TRBJ1-6	CASTQSGGLHNSPLHF	TGTGCCAGCACCCAGTCGGGGGGCCTTCATAATTCACCCCTCCACTTT
NA	NA	TRBV7-2	16	TRBJ2-4	CASSLGGVEAKNIQYF	TGTGCCAGCAGCTTAGGAGGAGTGGAAGCCAAAAACATTCAGTACTTC
TRBD1	NA	TRBV18	15	TRBJ1-1	CASSPDRVAGTEAFF	TGTGCCAGCTCACCGGACAGGGTAGCGGGCACTGAAGCTTTCTTT
TRBD2	NA	TRBV6-1	15	TRBJ2-1	CASSERGGWYNEQFF	TGTGCCAGCAGTGAACGGGGAGGGTGGTACAATGAGCAGTTCTTC
TRBD2	once	TRBV28	16	TRBJ2-5	CASSLRTSGRRETQYF	TGTGCCAGCAGTTTAAGGACTAGCGGGAGGAGGGAGACCCAGTACTTC
TRBD1	NA	TRBV18	16	TRBJ1-1	CASSQNSIRGGTEAFF	TGTGCCAGCTCTCAGAACTCGATCAGGGGGGGCACTGAAGCTTTCTTT
NA	NA	TRBV9	12	TRBJ1-2	CASSATDRGYTF	TGTGCCAGCAGCGCGACGGACCGTGGCTACACCTTC
NA	NA	TRBV7-2	14	TRBJ1-5	CASRQGYSNQPQHF	TGTGCCAGCAGGCAGGGGTATAGCAATCAGCCCCAGCATTTT
NA	NA	TRBV28	13	TRBJ1-5	CASKAGVDQPQHF	TGTGCCAGCAAGGCCGGGGTCGATCAGCCCCAGCATTTT
TRBD1	NA	TRBV28	16	TRBJ2-7	CASSSPTGQGSYEQYF	TGTGCCAGCAGTTCACCGACGGGACAGGGATCATACGAGCAGTACTTC
NA	NA	TRBV28	16	TRBJ1-1	CASRTERRRSGTEAFF	TGTGCCAGCCGAACGGAGAGGCGCCGGTCGGGCACTGAAGCTTTCTTT
NA	NA	TRBV3-1/TRBV3-2	14	TRBJ2-7	CASSQAGVGYEQYF	TGTGCCAGCAGCCAAGCCGGTGTTGGGTACGAGCAGTACTTC
TRBD2	NA	TRBV28	16	TRBJ2-2	CASSLAGGPGAGELFF	TGTGCCAGCAGTTTAGCGGGAGGGCCTGGGGCCGGGGAGCTGTTTTTT
NA	NA	TRBV7-6	14	TRBJ2-7	CASSLLRVHYEQYF	TGTGCCAGCAGCTTACTACGGGTACATTACGAGCAGTACTTC
TRBD2	NA	TRBV5-1	15	TRBJ2-7	CASSTLAGVSYEQYF	TGCGCCAGCAGCACCTTAGCGGGAGTCTCCTACGAGCAGTACTTC
TRBD2	NA	TRBV29-1	14	TRBJ2-1	CSVPGLADYNEQFF	TGCAGCGTTCCCGGACTAGCGGATTACAATGAGCAGTTCTTC
NA	NA	TRBV7-2	15	TRBJ2-3	CASSLVSVGTDTQYF	TGTGCCAGCAGCTTAGTTAGCGTGGGCACAGATACGCAGTATTTT
NA	NA	TRBV7-9	12	TRBJ1-5	CASSDAREPQHF	TGTGCCAGCAGCGACGCCCGTGAGCCCCAGCATTTT
NA	NA	TRBV15	16	TRBJ1-3	CATSREIGITGNTIYF	TGTGCCACCAGCAGAGAAATTGGTATTACTGGAAACACCATATATTTT
TRBD2	NA	TRBV13	19	TRBJ2-4	CASSLSTSGRALAKNIQYF	TGTGCCAGCAGCTTATCGACTAGCGGGAGAGCACTAGCCAAAAACATTCAGTACTTC
NA	NA	TRBV28	16	TRBJ2-7	CASSLFSGGIAYEQYF	TGTGCCAGCAGTTTATTTTCCGGCGGGATCGCCTACGAGCAGTACTTC
NA	NA	TRBV9	14	TRBJ1-5	CASSVGSQGTSQHF	TGTGCCAGCAGCGTAGGCTCGCAGGGAACGTCCCAGCATTTT
NA	NA	TRBV10-3	13	TRBJ2-7	CAISDQSSYEQYF	TGTGCCATCAGTGACCAATCTTCCTACGAGCAGTACTTC
TRBD2	NA	TRBV28	15	TRBJ2-1	CASSFGVAGANEQFF	TGTGCCAGCAGTTTTGGGGTAGCGGGAGCCAATGAGCAGTTCTTC
TRBD2	NA	TRBV18	17	TRBJ2-1	CASSRLAGGRSYNEQFF	TGTGCCAGCTCACGGCTAGCGGGAGGTAGGTCCTACAATGAGCAGTTCTTC
TRBD1	NA	TRBV6-5	14	TRBJ2-5	CASNRGLHQETQYF	TGTGCCAGCAACAGGGGCCTTCACCAAGAGACCCAGTACTTC
NA	NA	TRBV6-2/TRBV6-3	14	TRBJ2-7	CASSVTGRTYEQYF	TGTGCCAGCAGTGTGACGGGTAGAACCTACGAGCAGTACTTC
NA	NA	TRBV30	11	TRBJ1-6	CAGGRNSPLHF	TGTGCCGGGGGCCGTAATTCACCCCTCCACTTT
NA	few	TRBV3-1/TRBV3-2	13	TRBJ1-1	CASRDLTDTEAFF	TGTGCCAGCAGGGACCTTACAGACACTGAAGCTTTCTTT
TRBD2	NA	TRBV13	15	TRBJ2-3	CASSLSGRSTDTQYF	TGTGCCAGCAGCCTCAGCGGGAGAAGCACAGATACGCAGTATTTT
TRBD1	few	TRBV18	15	TRBJ1-1	CASSLNSGQGTEAFF	TGTGCCAGCTCTTTGAACTCGGGACAGGGCACTGAAGCTTTCTTT